The text below deals with one TCR beta chain. Its matching antigen is unknown. This specimen belongs to a study of T-cell reconstitution after alpha-beta-depleted transplantation in children. Study-level results: Recipient T cells and thymic progenitors that survived gave rise to the high TCRbeta diversity observed at day 60 in some patients. T-cell counts and diversity at one year post-transplant came mainly from newly produced T cells. Several hundred graft clones that had expanded were reportedly the source of alpha-beta T cells about two months after transplant.

Preparation of the TCRbeta library was carried out with unique molecular identifiers. TCRdb used MiXCR to reprocess the PCR reads, holding one entry per CDR3 protein. The table lists about 130,000 distinct CDR3 sequences, 8% to 10% of them singletons. V shed 4 bases, J shed 5 bases, and the junction held 14 bases outside the gene matches. CDR3 length: 18 amino acids. CDR1 and CDR2 from the germline V gene are LGHNA and YNFKEQ. Here the sequenced sample was PBMCs, mostly from graft donor cells, taken 180 days after TCRalphabeta/CD19-depleted stem cell transplant. This sequence was found in a girl under three years old who had a stem cell transplant for combined immunodeficiency, so the T cells may come from the graft donor. The V gene is TRBV4-2, the J gene TRBJ2-3; TRBD2 aligns across 11 bases. This CDR3 is CASSPRLLPSGGQDTQYF. As DNA, the CDR3 is TGTGCCAGCAGCCCGCGGCTCCTCCCTAGCGGGGGGCAAGATACGCAGTATTTT.